This T cell receptor beta chain was recorded in a study of regulatory T cells in long-lasting Graves disease. Study observations and caveats: Persistent disease samples used TRBV28, TRBJ1-2 and TRBJ2-5 preferentially.

Specified time point: persistent/refractory GD, antithyroid drugs over 5 years with positive TRAb. Extracted RNA from PBMCs served as the source of the TCR library. The CDR3 spans 13 residues. The germline V gene has CDR1 MDHEN and CDR2 SYDVKM. With 5 bases removed from V and 4 bases from J, the gap between germline ends came to 11 bases. This clonotype occurred many times. Antigen: not known. Arm-PCR of CDR3 regions and iRepertoire HTBI primers were the basis on which TCR beta libraries were built. One entry per CDR3 protein, called by TCRdb with MiXCR from the multiplex PCR reads. The data show 350,000 to 450,000 distinct CDR3 sequences, less than 25% seen once.

The sequence came from a female donor with Graves disease. The source was peripheral blood mononuclear cells (PBMCs), collected when the disease was refractory, from a patient treated with antithyroid drugs. The genes are TRBV28 and TRBJ2-5, with a possible D match to TRBD1 (5 bases). CDR3 DNA sequence: TGTGCCAGCAGTCCCAGGGCATTAGAGACCCAGTACTTC. Translated, it gives CASSPRALETQYF.